This T cell receptor (beta chain) comes out of a study of a mutant IDH1 vaccine in newly diagnosed glioma. Study in general: Previous care, which was radiotherapy, temozolomide, or both, most often involved both.

Study outcomes and limitations: Vaccine-induced responses were seen in roughly 93% of patients, spanning several MHC alleles.

The time point is: week 47, end of study. Doses of 300 ug of mutant IDH1 20-mer peptide were given with topical imiquimod. Profiling relied on immunoSEQ multiplex PCR, and the TCRdb table lists in-frame clones only, not all of them. The sample records tens of thousands of clones, less than 90% being singletons. The CDR3 has 12 residues. From germline, CDR1 is SNHLY and CDR2 FYNNEI. Trimming took 5 bases from V and 5 from J, leaving 10 bases between them. A note on this clone: Its antigen is currently unknown.

The sequences come from PBMCs, collected from a glioma patient whose treatment included an IDH1 peptide vaccine. The V and J genes are TRBV2 and TRBJ2-7; possibly TRBD1 for D (5 bases). The TCR comes from a woman aged 45-65 years with glioma. CDR3 loop: CASSSGFHEQYF. For the CDR3, the DNA is TGTGCCAGCAGTTCAGGGTTCCACGAGCAGTACTTC.